This T cell receptor beta chain is drawn from a study of cytomegalovirus exposure and HLA in healthy donors. Study-wide points: Earlier analysis found most TCR beta V segments productive about 87% or about 30% of the time.

It was with 60 Vbeta and 13 Jbeta primers that the PCR ran. Clones were read by immunoSEQ multiplex PCR, and TCRdb kept only the in-frame ones, dropping some. The sample shows 150,000 or so clones, about two thirds of them seen only once. Germline V CDR1 and CDR2: LNHNV, YYDKDF (reference sequence). CDR3 length: 12 residues. V lost 5 bases, J lost 4 bases, and 6 bases lay in between. This clone occurred a few times. Its antigen is unidentified. Sequences were obtained from PBMCs. This rearrangement joins TRBV15 to TRBJ1-5, with D possibly matching TRBD1 (5 bases). The receptor's source is a woman aged 18 to 35 in good health and CMV-seronegative. The CDR3 bases are TGTGCCACCAGCCCAGGGAATCAGCCCCAGCATTTT. Its protein product is CATSPGNQPQHF.